Below are 16 T cell receptor beta chains sequenced from a single sample in a study of cytomegalovirus exposure and HLA in healthy donors. Amplification used 60 Vbeta primers and 13 Jbeta primers. Produced via immunoSEQ multiplex PCR; TCRdb's table is partial and in-frame only. This table holds roughly 99,000 clones, about 83% found once. Sequencing used PBMCs. These receptors were collected from a man aged 60 to 69 in good health and CMV-seropositive.

The V gene is TRBV27, the J gene TRBJ1-1; 8 nucleotides match TRBD1. The CDR3 covers 15 residues. Germline V lookup: CDR1 MNHEY, CDR2 SMNVEV (reference sequence). The V and J ends lost 5 bases and 5 bases, in that order; junction bases with no gene match: 10. CDR3 sequence reads: CASSPSNRGWTEAFF. CDR3 sequence (DNA): TGTGCCAGCAGTCCTTCTAACAGGGGGTGGACTGAAGCTTTCTTT.

V and J are TRBV6-6 and TRBJ1-1, with D unresolved. CDR1 MNHNY and CDR2 SVGAGI come from the germline V gene (reference sequence). V dropped 0 bases and J dropped 4 bases, with 6 bases sitting between them. The CDR3 has 13 residues. The DNA for the CDR3 is TGTGCCAGCAGTTACTCGAGCATCACTGAAGCTTTCTTT. Encoded protein: CASSYSSITEAFF.

The rearrangement links TRBV28 to TRBJ1-5; D is uncertain. The CDR3 is 13 residues long. The V end was cut by 5 bases, the J end by 4 bases, with 9 bases between. The V gene's germline CDR1 is MDHEN and CDR2 SYDVKM. CDR3: CASSLLGNQPQHF. The DNA for the CDR3 is TGTGCCAGCAGTCTCCTAGGTAATCAGCCCCAGCATTTT.

This clone was observed a handful of times. The chain is built from TRBV11-3 and TRBJ2-1; D is unclear. V gave up 0 bases and J gave up 0 bases, with 6 bases separating them. Germline values: CDR1 SGHNT, CDR2 YENEEA. This CDR3 region has 15 residues. The CDR3 reads CASSLDISSYNEQFF. The CDR3 coding sequence is TGTGCCAGCAGCTTAGATATCAGCTCCTACAATGAGCAGTTCTTC.

This clone has just a few counts. This chain uses TRBV5-5 with TRBJ2-1, with TRBD2 matching 7 bases. J lost 0 bases, V lost 5 bases, and 14 bases had no gene match. The length of the CDR3 is 18 residues. The germline gives CDR1 SGHKS, CDR2 YYEKEE (reference sequence). The CDR3 here is CASSPRGSQLSSYNEQFF. The CDR3 nucleotides are TGTGCCAGCAGTCCGCGGGGGAGCCAGTTAAGCTCCTACAATGAGCAGTTCTTC.

The rearrangement links TRBV9 to TRBJ2-3; TRBD2 is a possible D gene (6 bases). The V gene's germline CDR1 is SGDLS and CDR2 YYNGEE. The CDR3 is 18 residues long. V lost 6 bases and J lost 7, with 30 bases in between. CDR3 nucleotide sequence: TGTGCCAGCATCCTTTGTATACCGGGACTCCCGTCTTCTTATACGCAGTATTTT. It is translated as CASILCIPGLPSSYTQYF.

This chain links TRBV7-9 with TRBJ2-1; no clear D gene. Germline V CDR1 and CDR2: SEHNR, FQNEAQ (reference sequence). This CDR3 has 12 residues. The V end lost 5 bases, the J end lost 10 bases, and 12 bases lay between the germline ends. The CDR3 region has the DNA TGTGCCAGCAGCGGCAGACTGAAAGAGCAGTTCTTC. Its translation is CASSGRLKEQFF.

The rearrangement links TRBV7-9 to TRBJ2-3, with TRBD2 identical over 10 bases. V lost 5 bases and J lost 2; bases outside the gene matches: 7. CDR3 length: 16 amino acids. Germline values: CDR1 SEHNR, CDR2 FQNEAQ (reference sequence). The CDR3 DNA follows: TGTGCCAGCAGCGACCTAGCGGGGGCGACCACAGATACGCAGTATTTT. Its protein product is CASSDLAGATTDTQYF.

The chain employs TRBV30 and TRBJ1-2; D might be TRBD1 (5 bases). This CDR3 contains 16 residues. Per germline, CDR1 GTSNPN and CDR2 SVGIG (reference sequence). Trimming removed 4 bases from V and 4 bases from J, with 22 bases in between. The CDR3 DNA reads as TGTGCCTGGATCGGCCCAGGGCCAGTGGGATTCTATGGCTACACCTTC. This codes for CAWIGPGPVGFYGYTF.

V gene TRBV7-9 combines with J gene TRBJ2-5; a weak D match, TRBD1 (6 bases). Trimming removed 1 base at V and 1 base at J, with 7 bases between. CDR3 length: 14 amino acids. Germline lookup yields CDR1 SEHNR and CDR2 FQNEAQ (reference sequence). CDR3 nucleotide sequence: TGTGCCAGCAGCTTAGTAGGGGGCCAAGAGACCCAGTACTTC. This encodes CASSLVGGQETQYF.

The V and J genes are TRBV2 and TRBJ2-7, with D possibly TRBD1 on 6 matching bases. CDR3 size: 14 residues. In germline, CDR1 is SNHLY, CDR2 FYNNEI. V was shortened by 1 base and J by 2 bases, with 9 bases between the two germline ends. CDR3: CASSEEQGAYEQYF. The CDR3, as DNA: TGTGCCAGCAGTGAAGAACAGGGAGCCTACGAGCAGTACTTC.

The V gene is TRBV7-8, the J gene TRBJ2-2, with 10 bases lining up with TRBD1. The CDR3 totals 15 residues. In germline, CDR1 is SGHVS, CDR2 FQNEAQ. The V and J ends lost 3 bases and 7 bases, in that order; junction bases with no gene match: 5. The CDR3 coding sequence is TGTGCCAGCAGCTTGAGGGGACAGGGGATCGGGGAGCTGTTTTTT. It codes for CASSLRGQGIGELFF.

The chain uses TRBV5-8 and TRBJ2-5; 7 bases agree with TRBD2. CDR3 length equals 14 residues. The junction had 4 bases not matched to a gene; V was cut back by 3 bases and J by 2 bases. Germline V CDR1 and CDR2: SGHTS, YDEGEE. The chain's CDR3 is CASSSAGLQETQYF. The CDR3 DNA reads as TGTGCCAGCAGCTCAGCGGGGCTACAAGAGACCCAGTACTTC.

The genes are TRBV7-9 and TRBJ2-1; maybe TRBD2 (7 bases). CDR1 and CDR2 from the germline V gene are SEHNR and FQNEAQ (reference sequence). The CDR3 has 14 residues. Trimming removed 3 bases from V and 9 bases from J, with 15 bases in between. CDR3 coding DNA: TGTGCCAGCAGCTTTACCGAAGGGGGGGGTGAGCAGTTCTTC. Residues: CASSFTEGGGEQFF.

The chain carries TRBV6-5 and TRBJ1-4, with D maybe TRBD1 (6 bases). The CDR3 is 13 amino acids. V was clipped by 5 bases and J by 12 bases, with 16 bases between them. Germline lookup yields CDR1 MNHEY and CDR2 SVGAGI. CDR3 amino acids: CASSPVRGSELFF. CDR3 DNA: TGTGCCAGCAGTCCCGTGAGGGGGAGCGAACTGTTTTTT.

The chain has TRBV4-1 and TRBJ2-7; the D gene is possibly TRBD1 (5 bases). Germline lookup yields CDR1 MGHRA and CDR2 YSYEKL. V lost 4 bases and J 1 base, leaving 11 bases between the germline ends. The CDR3 runs 14 residues. The CDR3 region is CASSRVQGSYEQYF. In DNA, the CDR3 is TGCGCCAGCAGCCGTGTTCAGGGTTCCTACGAGCAGTACTTC.